Sequencing of this T cell receptor (beta chain) was carried out in a study of control samples from healthy donors and cancer patients. Profiling relied on immunoSEQ multiplex PCR, and the TCRdb table lists in-frame clones only, not all of them. The table has about 100,000 clones, less than 90% seen once. V was pared by 1 base and J by 8 bases, with 14 bases between. This CDR3 has 14 amino acids. Germline-derived CDR1 and CDR2 are SGHDN and FVKESK. The clonotype was recovered from a woman aged 45-65 years in good health. The rearrangement links TRBV14 to TRBJ1-2, with no clear D. The sample consisted of blood. CDR3 DNA: TGTGCCAGCAGCCAAGGCGGGCCCCCAGCAGGCTACACCTTC. Amino acids: CASSQGGPPAGYTF.